Listed here are 30 T cell receptor beta chains from one sample, sequenced in a study of T cell responses to AZD1222 COVID-19 vaccine. Measured with immunoSEQ multiplex PCR; TCRdb has only the in-frame clones, and not every one. The repertoire holds fewer than 300,000 clones, with roughly 93% as singletons. The starting material was peripheral blood, obtained on day 0 of AZD1222 vaccination. These receptors were taken from an adult in good health.

V gene TRBV11-2 combines with J gene TRBJ2-7; D is possibly TRBD2 (5 bases). This CDR3 region has 14 residues. Deletions cut 4 bases from V and 0 bases from J, with 10 bases between. In germline, CDR1 is SGHAT, CDR2 FQNNGV. CDR3 residues: CASSWTFTSYEQYF. CDR3 sequence (DNA): TGTGCCAGCAGCTGGACTTTTACCTCCTACGAGCAGTACTTC. Full variable domain (outside the CDR3, taken from reference TRBV11-2 and TRBJ2-7): EAGVAQSPRYKIIEKRQSVAFWCNPISGHATLYWYQQILGQGPKLLIQFQNNGVVDDSQLPKDRFSAERLKGVDSTLKIQPAKLEDSAVYLCASSWTFTSYEQYFGPGTRLTVT.

The chain joins TRBV2 to TRBJ1-1; no definite D call. CDR3 length: 12 amino acids. The V end was cut by 2 bases, the J end by 6 bases, with 7 bases between. Looked up from germline, CDR1 is SNHLY and CDR2 is FYNNEI. CDR3 sequence: CASSERSPEAFF. In nucleotides, the CDR3 is TGTGCCAGCAGTGAACGGTCGCCTGAAGCTTTCTTT. The whole variable domain, filled in from reference TRBV2 and TRBJ1-1, reads EPEVTQTPSHQVTQMGQEVILRCVPISNHLYFYWYRQILGQKVEFLVSFYNNEISEKSEIFDDQFSVERPDGSNFTLKIRSTKLEDSAMYFCASSERSPEAFFGQGTRLTVV.

The chain recombines TRBV5-6 with TRBJ2-5, with D perhaps matching TRBD2 (7 bases). V was shortened by 4 bases and J by 2 bases, with 15 bases between the two germline ends. From germline, CDR1 is SGHDT and CDR2 YYEEEE. The CDR3 has 15 residues. CDR3 bases: TGTGCCAGCAGCGCTTGGGGGGGGGCACAAGAGACCCAGTACTTC. Translation: CASSAWGGAQETQYF. Full variable domain (remainder filled in from reference TRBV5-6 and TRBJ2-5): DAGVTQSPTHLIKTRGQQVTLRCSPKSGHDTVSWYQQALGQGPQFIFQYYEEEERQRGNFPDRFSGHQFPNYSSELNVNALLLGDSALYLCASSAWGGAQETQYFGPGTRLLVL.

The V and J genes are TRBV7-9 and TRBJ2-1; 7 bases agree with TRBD2. The CDR3 is 15 residues long. V shed 2 bases, J shed 6 bases, and the junction held 7 bases outside the gene matches. In germline, CDR1 is SEHNR, CDR2 FQNEAQ (reference sequence). For the CDR3, the DNA is TGTGCCAGCAGCTTATTTGCGGGAGTATTCAATGAGCAGTTCTTC. Protein: CASSLFAGVFNEQFF.

The V gene is TRBV7-8, the J gene TRBJ1-2, with unresolved D. The CDR3 loop spans 15 amino acids. V was pared by 5 bases and J by 2 bases, with 15 bases between. The germline V gene encodes CDR1 SGHVS and CDR2 FQNEAQ. The CDR3 DNA reads TGTGCCAGCAGCCCCCGTAGGTGGGAAAACTATGGCTACACCTTC. Translation gives CASSPRRWENYGYTF.

This clone is a singleton in its sample. For the CDR3, the DNA is TGTGCCAGCAGCTACGTGGTGGCCCTCGGCTATGGCTACACCTTC. Its protein product is CASSYVVALGYGYTF. The chain joins TRBV7-2 to TRBJ1-2, with D hard to call. This CDR3 region has 15 residues. V lost 4 bases and J lost 4, with 16 bases in between. In germline, CDR1 is SGHTA, CDR2 FQGNSA. Full variable domain (rest looked up from reference TRBV7-2 and TRBJ1-2): GAGVSQSPSNKVTEKGKDVELRCDPISGHTALYWYRQSLGQGLEFLIYFQGNSAPDKSGLPSDRFSAERTGGSVSTLTIQRTQQEDSAVYLCASSYVVALGYGYTFGSGTRLTVV.

This chain connects TRBV5-6 to TRBJ1-1; 8 nucleotides line up with TRBD1. The CDR3 length is 17 residues. The V gene end was trimmed by 2 bases and the J gene end by 1 base; junction bases not matched to a gene: 10. From germline, CDR1 is SGHDT and CDR2 YYEEEE. CDR3 in amino acids: CASSFRTGNRGNTEAFF. The CDR3 DNA is TGTGCCAGCAGCTTTAGGACAGGGAATAGGGGGAACACTGAAGCTTTCTTT.

This chain connects TRBV6-5 to TRBJ2-5, with D perhaps being TRBD1 or TRBD2 (6 bases each). The CDR3 is 12 amino acids. Germline loops: CDR1 MNHEY, CDR2 SVGAGI. V shed 6 bases and J shed 7 bases, with 12 bases lying between them. CDR3 nucleotides: TGTGCCAGCAGAAAAGAGGGGGGGACCCAGTACTTC. Translating gives CASRKEGGTQYF.

This clone was seen only once. This sequence joins TRBV9 and TRBJ2-1, with 7 bases that match TRBD2. The junction had 12 bases not matched to a gene; V was cut back by 4 bases and J by 8 bases. The germline V gene encodes CDR1 SGDLS and CDR2 YYNGEE. The length of the CDR3 is 15 residues. The CDR3 region is CASSSSRTSGDEQFF. CDR3 sequence (DNA): TGTGCCAGCAGCTCCTCTCGGACTAGTGGCGATGAGCAGTTCTTC.

The rearrangement links TRBV16 to TRBJ1-5; no clear D. Trimming left V 2 bases short and J 2 bases short, with 13 bases between. CDR3 length: 16 amino acids. CDR1 KGHSY and CDR2 FQNENV come from the germline V gene. The CDR3 nucleotides read TGTGCCAGCAGCCAAGTCCCCCCAGGAGGCAATCAGCCCCAGCATTTT. Protein product: CASSQVPPGGNQPQHF.

A word on this clone: At one boundary the junction diverges from the germline segment, which might be a read error. Other DNA sequences from this sample encode an identical CDR3 as well. The gene calls are TRBV11-2 and TRBJ2-5; 11 bases align to TRBD2. The CDR3 extends over 16 amino acids. Germline V CDR1 and CDR2: SGHAT, FQNNGV. The CDR3 is CASSLDLAGGRETQYF. CDR3 nucleotide sequence: TGTGCCAGCAGTTTAGATCTAGCGGGGGGTAGGGAGACCCAGTACTTC.

The chain links TRBV12-3 or TRBV12-4 to TRBJ1-1; D unresolved. Trimming removed 8 bases at V and 11 bases at J, with 12 bases between. This CDR3 region has 10 residues. This CDR3 reads CASGGSAAFF. For the CDR3, the DNA is TGTGCCAGCGGTGGCTCCGCGGCTTTCTTT.

The rearrangement uses TRBV5-6 and TRBJ2-7, with D possibly matching TRBD1 (6 bases). CDR3 length: 14 amino acids. V lost 0 bases and J 3 bases, leaving 10 bases between the germline ends. Germline V CDR1 and CDR2: SGHDT, YYEEEE. This CDR3 is CASSLGRGFYEQYF. CDR3 nucleotide sequence: TGTGCCAGCAGCTTGGGCAGGGGTTTCTACGAGCAGTACTTC.

V is TRBV5-1 and J is TRBJ2-2; D may match TRBD1 or TRBD2 (5 bases each). The CDR3 totals 15 residues. Germline V gene data show CDR1 as SGHRS and CDR2 as YFSETQ. Trimming left V 9 bases short and J 0 bases short, with 15 bases between. The CDR3 nucleotides are TGCGCCACCACCCCCGGGACGGCGAACACCGGGGAGCTGTTTTTT. Translating gives CATTPGTANTGELFF.

The J gene is TRBJ1-4, the V gene TRBV12-3 or TRBV12-4, with D perhaps matching TRBD1 (5 bases). The V gene lost 1 base and the J gene lost 10 bases, with 10 bases spanning the gap. CDR3 length equals 13 residues. CDR3 loop: CASSLGGRGKLFF. The CDR3 DNA sequence: TGTGCCAGCAGTTTAGGCGGTAGGGGAAAACTGTTTTTT.

The chain uses TRBV9 and TRBJ2-1; 11 bases match TRBD1. Per germline, CDR1 SGDLS and CDR2 YYNGEE. CDR3 length equals 16 residues. V lost 4 bases, J lost 7 bases, and 10 bases stayed unmatched. This chain's CDR3 is CASSLQGQGDWNEQFF. CDR3 DNA: TGTGCCAGCAGCTTACAGGGACAGGGGGATTGGAATGAGCAGTTCTTC.

V is TRBV4-1 and J is TRBJ1-1, with D hard to call. Per the germline V gene, CDR1 is MGHRA and CDR2 is YSYEKL. V lost 1 base and J lost 0, with 9 bases in between. The CDR3 runs to 15 residues. This CDR3 is CASSQVGFLNTEAFF. The CDR3 nucleotides read TGCGCCAGCAGCCAAGTCGGCTTTCTGAACACTGAAGCTTTCTTT.

V usage is TRBV9 and J usage is TRBJ2-3, with D perhaps matching TRBD2 (6 bases). This CDR3 region has 13 residues. V was shortened by 7 bases and J by 3 bases, with 12 bases between the two germline ends. Germline CDR1 SGDLS, CDR2 YYNGEE. The CDR3: CASAQSGTDTQYF. As DNA, the CDR3 is TGTGCCAGCGCTCAGAGCGGGACAGATACGCAGTATTTT.

The V call is TRBV30, the J call TRBJ2-7, with D perhaps given as TRBD1 or TRBD2 (5 bases each). The CDR3 is 14 residues long. Deletions cut 1 base from V and 3 bases from J, with 13 bases between. Germline V gives CDR1 GTSNPN, CDR2 SVGIG (reference sequence). CDR3 loop: CAWSEGRGSYEQYF. The CDR3 region has the DNA TGTGCCTGGAGTGAGGGACGCGGTAGCTACGAGCAGTACTTC.

The chain joins TRBV11-3 to TRBJ1-1; TRBD1 aligns across 8 bases. Germline assignment: CDR1 SGHNT and CDR2 YENEEA. Trimming took 3 bases from V and 11 from J; bases not matched to a gene: 8. The length of the CDR3 is 13 residues. The CDR3 region has the DNA TGTGCCAGCAGCTTGGGGCGACAGGGGTGGGCTTTCTTT. Amino acids: CASSLGRQGWAFF.

V usage is TRBV6-2 or TRBV6-3 and J usage is TRBJ2-7, with TRBD1 as a possible D gene (5 bases). Trimming took off 5 bases at V and 1 base at J, with 15 bases between the two ends. CDR1 and CDR2 (germline): MNHEY, SVGEGT. The CDR3 runs 15 residues. The CDR3 region has the DNA TGTGCCAGCAGTCCAAGGTCCAGGGCGTCCTACGAGCAGTACTTC. Translated: CASSPRSRASYEQYF.

This chain links TRBV7-2 with TRBJ2-1; TRBD2 matches at 11 bases. This CDR3 region has 14 residues. CDR1 SGHTA and CDR2 FQGNSA come from the germline V gene. V dropped 5 bases and J dropped 4; count of bases not matched to a gene: 1. The CDR3: CASSRTSGYNEQFF. The CDR3, as DNA: TGTGCCAGCAGCCGGACTAGCGGGTACAATGAGCAGTTCTTC.

This clone has a single count. The chain recombines TRBV19 with TRBJ1-3; D is ambiguous. CDR3 length: 13 amino acids. V shed 1 base and J shed 4 bases, with 5 bases lying between them. From germline, CDR1 is LNHDA and CDR2 SQIVND (reference sequence). The CDR3 sequence: CASSIVGGNTIYF. The CDR3 bases are TGTGCCAGTAGTATAGTAGGCGGAAACACCATATATTTT.

The V and J genes are TRBV28 and TRBJ1-1, with D possibly TRBD1 on 6 matching bases. Per germline, CDR1 MDHEN and CDR2 SYDVKM. This CDR3 is 12 amino acids long. The DNA of the CDR3 is TGTGCAGGGGGGGGCGTGAACACTGAAGCTTTCTTT. Translated: CAGGGVNTEAFF.

In DNA form, the CDR3 reads TGTGCCATCAGTGAGTACGGGACAGGGGGCGTGGGCGAGCAGTACTTC. It encodes CAISEYGTGGVGEQYF. This chain connects TRBV10-3 to TRBJ2-7; 12 bases fit TRBD1. Germline V CDR1 and CDR2: ENHRY, SYGVKD. The CDR3 sequence is 16 residues long. Trimming at V came to 1 base and at J to 6 bases, leaving 7 bases not matched to a gene.

The CDR3 protein is CASSYPGVEQYF. The DNA for the CDR3 is TGTGCCAGCAGCTACCCGGGGGTCGAGCAGTACTTC. The chain is built from TRBV7-2 and TRBJ2-7; possible D gene TRBD2, 6 bases. CDR3 length: 12 amino acids. CDR1 is SGHTA and CDR2 is FQGNSA in the germline V gene. Trimming removed 4 bases at V and 6 bases at J, with 10 bases between.

The chain joins TRBV19 to TRBJ2-3; D could derive from TRBD1 or TRBD2 (5 bases each). Trimming pared 0 bases from V and 7 bases from J, leaving 11 bases between. The CDR3 runs 14 residues. Germline lookup yields CDR1 LNHDA and CDR2 SQIVND (reference sequence). CDR3 amino acids: CASSIDPGRNTQYF. The CDR3 nucleotides are TGTGCCAGTAGTATAGATCCGGGACGGAATACGCAGTATTTT. Variable domain in full (rest from reference TRBV19 and TRBJ2-3): DGGITQSPKYLFRKEGQNVTLSCEQNLNHDAMYWYRQDPGQGLRLIYYSQIVNDFQKGDIAEGYSVSREKKESFPLTVTSAQKNPTAFYLCASSIDPGRNTQYFGPGTRLTVL.

This sequence joins TRBV10-3 and TRBJ1-6; no firm D call. V was cut by 0 bases and J by 13 bases, with 13 bases left in between. The CDR3 contains 14 residues. Germline V gene sequence: CDR1 ENHRY, CDR2 SYGVKD. CDR3 sequence reads: CAISESVREAPLHF. The CDR3 nucleotides read TGTGCCATCAGTGAGTCGGTAAGAGAGGCGCCCCTCCACTTT.

DNA of the CDR3: TGTGCCATCAGTGGTTCGGGACTAGCGGGGGGTAACCGAGATACGCAGTATTTT. It translates to CAISGSGLAGGNRDTQYF. The chain employs TRBV10-3 and TRBJ2-3; TRBD2 matches 15 bases. CDR1 is ENHRY and CDR2 is SYGVKD in the germline V gene. V was clipped by 4 bases and J by 5 bases; unmatched bases: 10. The CDR3 runs 18 residues.

This chain connects TRBV19 to TRBJ1-2, with D unclear. The CDR3 has 14 residues. Germline V gene data show CDR1 as LNHDA and CDR2 as SQIVND (reference sequence). The V end was cut by 4 bases, the J end by 2 bases, with 11 bases between. The CDR3 DNA sequence: TGTGCCAGTAGTACCTCCTCTGGGAACTATGGCTACACCTTC. As protein: CASSTSSGNYGYTF.